The 8 T cell receptor beta chains below were found in one sample sequenced in a study of cytomegalovirus exposure and HLA in healthy donors. Assay: immunoSEQ multiplex PCR; the TCRdb copy retains only in-frame clones and omits some. The sample carries about 120,000 clones, approximately 91% recorded once. Sequenced input: PBMCs. The receptors come from a man aged 18 to 35 in good health and CMV-seropositive.

This clone has more than one count but fewer than ten. The V and J genes are TRBV7-8 and TRBJ2-7, with a weak D call TRBD1 (5 bases). CDR3 length equals 13 residues. The V gene lost 4 bases and the J gene lost 3 bases, with 10 bases spanning the gap. Germline V gene lookup returns CDR1 SGHVS and CDR2 FQNEAQ. The CDR3: CASSWKGNYEQYF. As DNA, the CDR3 is TGTGCCAGCAGCTGGAAGGGGAACTACGAGCAGTACTTC.

The chain employs TRBV9 and TRBJ2-5; 7 positions match TRBD1. The junction had 7 bases not matched to a gene; V was cut back by 3 bases and J by 2 bases. Germline loops: CDR1 SGDLS, CDR2 YYNGEE. This CDR3 has 15 amino acids. CDR3 sequence reads: CASSASSGQQETQYF. CDR3 bases: TGTGCCAGCAGCGCCTCCTCGGGACAGCAAGAGACCCAGTACTTC.

The sample holds many counts of this clone. Germline is not matched at one junction end, which may reflect a read error. The CDR3 nucleotides are TGTGTCTCAGGGGGGACCCTCAGTACTAAGTATGGCTACACCTTC. Translated: CVSGGTLSTKYGYTF. The rearrangement joins TRBV28 to TRBJ1-2; 7 bases agree with TRBD1. CDR1 is MDHEN and CDR2 is SYDVKM in the germline V gene. The CDR3 has 15 amino acids.

The chain is built from TRBV28 and TRBJ1-2; D remains ambiguous. The CDR3 spans 13 residues. In germline, CDR1 is MDHEN, CDR2 SYDVKM. V lost 7 bases and J 3 bases, leaving 12 bases between the germline ends. CDR3 region: CASTHVLDYGYTF. In DNA form, the CDR3 reads TGTGCCAGCACCCACGTCCTAGACTATGGCTACACCTTC.

The chain employs TRBV10-3 and TRBJ2-7; weak D call: TRBD1 (6 bases). Trimming shortened V by 3 bases and J by 9 bases, and 18 bases separated the two germline ends. Germline lookup yields CDR1 ENHRY and CDR2 SYGVKD. The CDR3 length is 14 residues. The CDR3 nucleotides read TGTGCCATCAGTGACGGATACAGGGCCCAGGGGCAGTACTTC. Residues: CAISDGYRAQGQYF.

The rearrangement links TRBV7-8 to TRBJ2-7; D possibly corresponds to TRBD1 (5 bases). V was cut by 1 base and J by 1 base, with 11 bases left in between. The CDR3 runs 15 residues. The germline CDR1 and CDR2 sequences are SGHVS and FQNEAQ. The CDR3 nucleotides are TGTGCCAGCAGCTTAGGGGGCCCCGGATCCTACGAGCAGTACTTC. Amino acid sequence: CASSLGGPGSYEQYF. The whole variable domain, filled in from reference TRBV7-8 and TRBJ2-7, reads GAGVSQSPRYKVAKRGQDVALRCDPISGHVSLFWYQQALGQGPEFLTYFQNEAQLDKSGLPSDRFFAERPEGSVSTLKIQRTQQEDSAVYLCASSLGGPGSYEQYFGPGTRLTVT.

The chain uses TRBV7-9 and TRBJ1-5, with a tentative D call TRBD1 (6 bases). This CDR3 contains 17 residues. Trimming stripped 4 bases from V and 5 bases from J, with 21 bases between. CDR1 and CDR2 from the germline V gene are SEHNR and FQNEAQ (reference sequence). CDR3 bases: TGTGCCAGCAGCTCACCAACAGCAGGGGACGGCGATCAGCCCCAGCATTTT. Its translation is CASSSPTAGDGDQPQHF.

This sequence joins TRBV4-1 and TRBJ2-7; D is perhaps TRBD1 (5 bases). The CDR3 contains 15 residues. The V gene's germline CDR1 is MGHRA and CDR2 YSYEKL. Trimming removed 0 bases from V and 0 bases from J, with 9 bases in between. The CDR3 region has the DNA TGCGCCAGCAGCCAAGAAGGGGAAAGCTCCTACGAGCAGTACTTC. The encoded protein is CASSQEGESSYEQYF.